This T cell receptor (beta chain) was obtained from a study of response to subunit inactivated influenza vaccine (dated by TCRdb to the late 2010s). Looking at the study overall: The study used deep quantitative T cell receptor repertoire profiling to track responses to a trivalent subunit inactivated influenza vaccine.

Here is what the overall study found, with its caveats: According to the authors, only a limited number of new T cells may be recruited by each seasonal influenza vaccination.

The sample's time point, from its label and the paper: around 47 days after influenza vaccine administration. As regards this clonotype: Its antigen target is currently unknown. No much larger clone exists at a distance of one base, and base qualities are not known.

The library was generated by RT-PCR. Sequencing was performed on an Illumina HiSeq 2500. Clones were called with MiXCR by TCRdb after fastp trimmed the public reads at Q25, and only in-frame beta chains were retained. Rows merge per CDR3 protein into single entries with the most common DNA and genes. This sample holds roughly 460,000 distinct CDR3 sequences; approximately 11% were observed only once. The biggest ten clones account for 10% to 15% of the sample. Taken from cysteine to phenylalanine, the CDR3 has 15 residues. The DNA shown is the 45-base CDR3, in frame from base 1. V trim: 1 base; J trim: 4 bases; unmatched bases: 6. As encoded in the germline V gene (reference sequence), CDR1 is DFQATT while CDR2 is SNEGSKA.

This TCR was sampled from a man aged 50-60 years who received an inactivated influenza vaccine. Donor details come from another sample of the same person, matched by shared clones. The rearranged segments are TRBV20-1 and TRBJ2-1; the central 8 bases match TRBD2. Sample: PBMCs from blood, taken more than 35 days after vaccination. The CDR3 loop reads CSARGEREHYNEQFF. The DNA reads TGCAGTGCTAGAGGTGAGCGGGAGCATTACAATGAGCAGTTCTTC.